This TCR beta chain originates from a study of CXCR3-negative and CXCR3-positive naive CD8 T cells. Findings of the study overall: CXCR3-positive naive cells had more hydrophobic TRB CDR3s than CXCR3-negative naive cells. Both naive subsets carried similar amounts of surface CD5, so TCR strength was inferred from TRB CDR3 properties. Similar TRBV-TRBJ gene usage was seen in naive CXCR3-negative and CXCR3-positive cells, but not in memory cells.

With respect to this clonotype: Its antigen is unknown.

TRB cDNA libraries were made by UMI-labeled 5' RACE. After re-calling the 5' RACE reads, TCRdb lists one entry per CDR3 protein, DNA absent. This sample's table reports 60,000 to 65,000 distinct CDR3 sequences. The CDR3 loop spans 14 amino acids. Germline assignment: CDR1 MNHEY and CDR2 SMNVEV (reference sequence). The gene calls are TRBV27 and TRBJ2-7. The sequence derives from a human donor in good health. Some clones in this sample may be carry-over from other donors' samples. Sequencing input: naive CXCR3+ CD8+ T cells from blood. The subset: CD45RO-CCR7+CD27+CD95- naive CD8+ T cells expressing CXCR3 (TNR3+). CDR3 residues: CASSSENPSYEQYF.